A selection of T cell receptor beta chains follows, all from one sample in a study of blood T cell repertoires in COVID-19. Clones were read by immunoSEQ multiplex PCR, and TCRdb kept only the in-frame ones, dropping some. The sample has about 200,000 clones; roughly nine tenths are singletons. The sequenced sample was peripheral blood. Every receptor here comes from a man in his sixties with active or convalescent COVID-19. CDR3s include the opening cysteine and the closing phenylalanine or tryptophan. A D gene is named only where the DNA matches it firmly.

j_call | d_call | v_call | cdr3_aa | cdr3_nt
TRBJ2-7 | - | TRBV24-1 | CATSAGGGQGRDEQYF | TGTGCCACCAGTGCGGGGGGGGGACAGGGAAGGGACGAGCAGTACTTC
TRBJ2-7 | - | TRBV5-1 | CASSPTDSYEQYF | TGCGCCAGCAGCCCTACTGACAGTTACGAGCAGTACTTC
TRBJ2-3 | - | TRBV12-3/TRBV12-4 | CASSPQVSNTQYF | TGTGCCAGCAGCCCTCAGGTTTCGAATACGCAGTATTTT
TRBJ2-4 | - | TRBV9 | CASSPGSWDIQYF | TGTGCCAGCAGCCCGGGGTCCTGGGACATTCAGTACTTC
TRBJ2-7 | - | TRBV3-1/TRBV3-2 | CASSQEGAGYEQYF | TGTGCCAGCAGCCAAGAGGGGGCGGGCTACGAGCAGTACTTC
TRBJ1-1 | - | TRBV10-2 | CASSDSGVGGFTEAFF | TGCGCCAGCAGTGATTCCGGGGTCGGGGGATTCACTGAAGCTTTCTTT
TRBJ1-4 | TRBD1 | TRBV6-5 | CATGTGLNEKLFF | TGTGCCACCGGGACAGGGCTTAATGAAAAACTGTTTTTT
TRBJ2-3 | - | TRBV10-1 | CASSESPRDTQYF | TGCGCCAGCAGTGAGTCCCCGCGGGATACGCAGTATTTT
TRBJ1-4 | TRBD1 | TRBV29-1 | CSGQGSNEKLFF | TGCAGCGGACAGGGATCTAATGAAAAACTGTTTTTT
TRBJ2-1 | TRBD2 | TRBV11-1 | CASSLREGGEQFF | TGTGCCAGCAGCTTACGGGAGGGAGGTGAGCAGTTCTTC
TRBJ2-3 | TRBD2 | TRBV6-5 | CASTWGGVGSDTQYF | TGTGCCAGCACATGGGGGGGGGTAGGATCAGATACGCAGTATTTT
TRBJ2-7 | - | TRBV27 | CASSLTSPYEQYF | TGTGCCAGCAGTTTAACTAGCCCCTACGAGCAGTACTTC
TRBJ1-4 | TRBD1 | TRBV7-9 | CASSPKGQGYEKLFF | TGTGCCAGCAGCCCTAAGGGACAGGGATATGAAAAACTGTTTTTT